This T cell receptor (beta chain) was retrieved from a study of blood T cell repertoires in COVID-19. Background on the study: Sources were T cells, B-cell-depleted T cells, or PBMCs; the material itself was cDNA or gDNA.

The germline V gene encodes CDR1 SGHAT and CDR2 FQNNGV. V lost 4 bases to trimming and J lost 0 bases; unmatched junction nucleotides: 3. This CDR3 region has 15 residues. The method was immunoSEQ multiplex PCR; TCRdb's version includes in-frame clones alone and lacks a portion of them. The sample records fewer than 140,000 clones, 60% to 80% being singletons. The receptor was derived from a human donor with acute or convalescent COVID-19. The donor label of this sample is uncertain. The chain uses TRBV11-2 and TRBJ1-3, with 7 bases identical to TRBD1. Specimen: peripheral blood. In DNA, the CDR3 is TGTGCCAGCAGCTCGGGACAGCTCTCTGGAAACACCATATATTTT. Protein product: CASSSGQLSGNTIYF.